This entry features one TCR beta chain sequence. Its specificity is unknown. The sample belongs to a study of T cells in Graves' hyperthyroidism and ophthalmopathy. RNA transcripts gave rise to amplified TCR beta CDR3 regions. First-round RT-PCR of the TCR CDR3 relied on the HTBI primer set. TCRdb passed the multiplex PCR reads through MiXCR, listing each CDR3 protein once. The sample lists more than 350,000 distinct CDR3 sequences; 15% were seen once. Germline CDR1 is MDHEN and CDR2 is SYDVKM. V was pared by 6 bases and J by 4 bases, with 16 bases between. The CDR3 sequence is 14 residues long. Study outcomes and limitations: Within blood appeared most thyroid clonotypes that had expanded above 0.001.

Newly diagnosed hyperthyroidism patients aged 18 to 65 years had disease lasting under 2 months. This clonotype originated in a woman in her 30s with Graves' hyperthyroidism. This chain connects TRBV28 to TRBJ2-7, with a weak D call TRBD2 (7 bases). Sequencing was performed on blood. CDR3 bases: TGTGCCAGCAGGGTAGGGGGGGCGTTATACGAGCAGTACTTC. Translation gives CASRVGGALYEQYF.